Listed below are T cell receptor beta chains from one sample, sequenced in a study of OX40 agonist ivuxolimab in advanced cancers. The data were produced by immunoSEQ multiplex PCR, yet TCRdb's version contains in-frame clones alone and is incomplete. The sample has roughly 64,000 clones; 85% to 90% are singletons. The starting material was CD4+ or CD8+ T cells sorted from blood, obtained in a trial of the OX40 agonist ivuxolimab. All receptors come from an adult with an advanced solid tumor such as melanoma, head and neck, liver or kidney cancer. Each CDR3 is given with its conserved first and last residue. A D gene is named only where the DNA matches it firmly. Size is stated for part of the rows, as once, few or many counts, or as a class when the clone is expanded.

NA,NA,TRBJ1-2,TRBV29-1,TGCAGCGCCGTGACCGCAGAGCTTGGCTACACCTTC,CSAVTAELGYTF
NA,TRBD1,TRBJ2-5,TRBV7-9,TGTGCCAGCAGCACGGACAGGCAAGAGACCCAGTACTTC,CASSTDRQETQYF
NA,TRBD2,TRBJ2-7,TRBV10-3,TGTGCCATCAGTGAGGGACTAGCGGGGCGGTACGAGCAGTACTTC,CAISEGLAGRYEQYF
NA,NA,TRBJ2-2,TRBV15,TGTGCCACCAGCAGATGGTACACCGGGGAGCTGTTTTTT,CATSRWYTGELFF
many,TRBD2,TRBJ2-1,TRBV27,TGTGCCAGCAGCCCTTTTGGGGTAGCGGGATCCTATGAGCAGTTCTTC,CASSPFGVAGSYEQFF
NA,TRBD2,TRBJ2-1,TRBV27,TGTGCCAGCAGTTTCGGACTAGCGGGAGCTGGTGAGCAGTTCTTC,CASSFGLAGAGEQFF
NA,NA,TRBJ2-3,TRBV9,TGTGCCAGCAGCGTAGGTCTACTAAGCACAGATACGCAGTATTTT,CASSVGLLSTDTQYF
few,NA,TRBJ2-7,TRBV5-4,TGTGCCAGCAGCTCAGGCCCCTACGAGCAGTACTTC,CASSSGPYEQYF
once,NA,TRBJ2-1,TRBV14,TGTGCCAGCAGCCACCCTTCGGGGGATGAGCAGTTCTTC,CASSHPSGDEQFF
once,NA,TRBJ2-7,TRBV9,TGTGCCAGCAGCCCTCGAAACAGCTACGAGCAGTACTTC,CASSPRNSYEQYF